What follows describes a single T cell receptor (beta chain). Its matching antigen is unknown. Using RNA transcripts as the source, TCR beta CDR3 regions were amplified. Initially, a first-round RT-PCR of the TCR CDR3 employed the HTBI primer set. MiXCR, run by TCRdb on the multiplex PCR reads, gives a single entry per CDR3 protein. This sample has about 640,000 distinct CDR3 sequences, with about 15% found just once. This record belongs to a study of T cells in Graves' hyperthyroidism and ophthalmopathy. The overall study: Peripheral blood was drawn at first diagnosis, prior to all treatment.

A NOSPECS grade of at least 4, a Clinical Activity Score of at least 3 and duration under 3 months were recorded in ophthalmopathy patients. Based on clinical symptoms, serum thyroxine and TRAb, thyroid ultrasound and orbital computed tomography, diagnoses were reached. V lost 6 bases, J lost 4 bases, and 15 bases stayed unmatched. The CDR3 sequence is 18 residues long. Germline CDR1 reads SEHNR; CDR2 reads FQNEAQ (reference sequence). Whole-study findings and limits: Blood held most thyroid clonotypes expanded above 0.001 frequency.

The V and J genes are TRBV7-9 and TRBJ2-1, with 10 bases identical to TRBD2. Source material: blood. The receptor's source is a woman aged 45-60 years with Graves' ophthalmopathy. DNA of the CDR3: TGTGCCAGCAGTAGCGGACTAGCGGAGGGCGGATTTTACAATGAGCAGTTCTTC. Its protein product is CASSSGLAEGGFYNEQFF.